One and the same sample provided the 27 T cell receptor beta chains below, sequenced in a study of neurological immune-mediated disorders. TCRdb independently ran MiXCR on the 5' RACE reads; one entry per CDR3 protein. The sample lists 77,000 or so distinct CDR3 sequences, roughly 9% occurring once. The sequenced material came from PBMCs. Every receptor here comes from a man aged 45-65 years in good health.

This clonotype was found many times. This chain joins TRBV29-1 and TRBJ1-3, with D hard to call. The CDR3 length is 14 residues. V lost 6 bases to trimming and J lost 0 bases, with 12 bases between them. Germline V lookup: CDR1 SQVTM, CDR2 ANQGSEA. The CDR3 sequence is CSVGPGSSGNTIYF. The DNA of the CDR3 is TGCAGCGTCGGCCCCGGGAGCTCTGGAAACACCATATATTTT.

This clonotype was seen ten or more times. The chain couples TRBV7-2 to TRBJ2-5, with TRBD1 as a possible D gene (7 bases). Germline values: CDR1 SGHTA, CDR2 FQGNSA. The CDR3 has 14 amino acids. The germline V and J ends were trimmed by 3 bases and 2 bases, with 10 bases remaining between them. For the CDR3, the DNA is TGTGCCAGCAGCTTTCAGGGGGGACAAGAGACCCAGTACTTC. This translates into CASSFQGGQETQYF.

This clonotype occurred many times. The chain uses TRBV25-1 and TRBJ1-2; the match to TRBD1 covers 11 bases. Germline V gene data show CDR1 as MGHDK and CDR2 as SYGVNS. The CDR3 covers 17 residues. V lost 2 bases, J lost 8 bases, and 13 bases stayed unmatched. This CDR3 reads CASSERGPGQGARGYTF. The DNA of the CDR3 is TGTGCCAGCAGTGAAAGGGGCCCTGGACAGGGGGCGAGGGGCTACACCTTC.

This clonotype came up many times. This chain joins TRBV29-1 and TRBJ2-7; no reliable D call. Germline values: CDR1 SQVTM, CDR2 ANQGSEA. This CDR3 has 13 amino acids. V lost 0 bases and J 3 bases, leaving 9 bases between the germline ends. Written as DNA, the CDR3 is TGCAGCGTTGAAGATCGGACCAGCTACGAGCAGTACTTC. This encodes CSVEDRTSYEQYF.

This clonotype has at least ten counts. Written as DNA, the CDR3 is TGTGCCACCAGCGGGACAGGGGCCTACGAGCAGTACTTC. Its protein is CATSGTGAYEQYF. This rearrangement joins TRBV24-1 to TRBJ2-7, with 10 bases identical to TRBD1. Germline CDR1 is KGHDR and CDR2 is SFDVKD. V dropped 7 bases and J dropped 2; count of bases not matched to a gene: 1. The CDR3 has 13 residues.

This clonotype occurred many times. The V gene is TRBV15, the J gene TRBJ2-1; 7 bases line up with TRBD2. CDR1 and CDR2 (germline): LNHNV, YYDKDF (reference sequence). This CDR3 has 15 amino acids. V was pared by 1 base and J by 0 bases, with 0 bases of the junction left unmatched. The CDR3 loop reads CATSRGGSSYNEQFF. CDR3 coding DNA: TGTGCCACCAGCAGAGGCGGGAGCTCCTACAATGAGCAGTTCTTC.

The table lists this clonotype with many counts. CDR3 amino acids: CSVEDRFRTMNTEAFF. Written as DNA, the CDR3 is TGCAGCGTTGAAGATCGGTTTCGGACAATGAACACTGAAGCTTTCTTT. The chain combines TRBV29-1 with TRBJ1-1, with D perhaps matching TRBD1 (5 bases). Germline lookup yields CDR1 SQVTM and CDR2 ANQGSEA. Trimming cost V 0 bases and J 0 bases, with 14 bases left between them. This CDR3 contains 16 residues.

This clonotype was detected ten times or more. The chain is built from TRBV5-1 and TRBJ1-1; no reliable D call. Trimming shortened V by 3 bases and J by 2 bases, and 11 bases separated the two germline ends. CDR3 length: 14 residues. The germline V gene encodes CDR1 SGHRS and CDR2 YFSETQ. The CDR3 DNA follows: TGCGCCAGCAGCTCCTCGAAGGGTAACACTGAAGCTTTCTTT. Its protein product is CASSSSKGNTEAFF.

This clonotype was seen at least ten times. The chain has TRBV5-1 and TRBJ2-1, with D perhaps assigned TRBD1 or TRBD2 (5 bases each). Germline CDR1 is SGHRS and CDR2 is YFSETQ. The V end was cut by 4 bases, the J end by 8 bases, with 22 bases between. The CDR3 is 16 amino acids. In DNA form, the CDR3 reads TGCGCCAGCAGCGCCCGGGAAGGGGATCAAGTCGATGAGCAGTTCTTC. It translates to CASSAREGDQVDEQFF.

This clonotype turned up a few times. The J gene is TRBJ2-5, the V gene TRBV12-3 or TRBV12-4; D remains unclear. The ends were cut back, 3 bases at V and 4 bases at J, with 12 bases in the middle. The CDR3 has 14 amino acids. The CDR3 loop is CASSFESVTETQYF. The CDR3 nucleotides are TGTGCCAGCAGTTTTGAGAGCGTGACAGAGACCCAGTACTTC.

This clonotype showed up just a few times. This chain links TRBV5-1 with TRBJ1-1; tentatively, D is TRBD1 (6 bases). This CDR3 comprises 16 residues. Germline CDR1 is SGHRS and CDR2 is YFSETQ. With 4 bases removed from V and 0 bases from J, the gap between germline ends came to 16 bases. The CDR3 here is CASSLGQSGMNTEAFF. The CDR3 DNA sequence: TGCGCCAGCAGCCTAGGACAGAGCGGAATGAACACTGAAGCTTTCTTT.

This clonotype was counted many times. CDR3 DNA: TGTGCCAGCAGCTTAGTGGGGGGGATCATGAACACTGAAGCTTTCTTT. Residues: CASSLVGGIMNTEAFF. This chain links TRBV7-3 with TRBJ1-1, with TRBD1 as a possible D gene (5 bases). Per the germline V gene, CDR1 is SGHTA and CDR2 is FQGTGA. V was pared by 2 bases and J by 0 bases, with 13 bases between. This CDR3 contains 16 residues. The entire variable domain, with the rest obtained from reference TRBV7-3 and TRBJ1-1, is as follows: GAGVSQTPSNKVTEKGKYVELRCDPISGHTALYWYRQSLGQGPEFLIYFQGTGAADDSGLPNDRFFAVRPEGSVSTLKIQRTERGDSAVYLCASSLVGGIMNTEAFFGQGTRLTVV.

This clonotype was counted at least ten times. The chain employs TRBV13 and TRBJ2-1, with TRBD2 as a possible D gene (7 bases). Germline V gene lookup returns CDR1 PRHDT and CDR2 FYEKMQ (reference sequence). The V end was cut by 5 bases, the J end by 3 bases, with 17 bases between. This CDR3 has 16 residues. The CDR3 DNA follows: TGTGCCAGCAGCCCGATTGGGGGGGCTGGCTACAATGAGCAGTTCTTC. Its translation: CASSPIGGAGYNEQFF.

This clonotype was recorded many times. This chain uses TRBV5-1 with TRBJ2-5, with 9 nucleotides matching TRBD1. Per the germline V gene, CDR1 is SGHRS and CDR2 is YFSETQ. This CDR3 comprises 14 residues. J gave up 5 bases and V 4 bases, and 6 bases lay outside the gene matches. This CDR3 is CASSATGGWETQYF. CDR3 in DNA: TGCGCCAGCAGCGCCACAGGGGGCTGGGAGACCCAGTACTTC.

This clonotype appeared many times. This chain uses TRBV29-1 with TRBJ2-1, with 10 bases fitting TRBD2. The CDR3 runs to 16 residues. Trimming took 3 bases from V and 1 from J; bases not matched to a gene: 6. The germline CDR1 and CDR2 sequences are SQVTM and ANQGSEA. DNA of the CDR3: TGCAGCGTTGACCGGACTAGCGGATTTTCCTACAATGAGCAGTTCTTC. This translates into CSVDRTSGFSYNEQFF.

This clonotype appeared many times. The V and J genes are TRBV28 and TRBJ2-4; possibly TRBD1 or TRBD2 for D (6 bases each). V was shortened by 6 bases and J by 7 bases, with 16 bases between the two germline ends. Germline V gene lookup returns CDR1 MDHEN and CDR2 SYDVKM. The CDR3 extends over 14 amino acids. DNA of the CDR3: TGTGCCAGCAGGGGGGCCGCGGGATCCAACATTCAGTACTTC. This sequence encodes CASRGAAGSNIQYF.

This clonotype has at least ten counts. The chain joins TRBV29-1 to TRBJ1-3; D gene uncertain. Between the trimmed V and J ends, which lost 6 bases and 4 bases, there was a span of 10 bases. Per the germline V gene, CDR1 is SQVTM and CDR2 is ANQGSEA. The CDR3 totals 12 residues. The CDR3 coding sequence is TGCAGCGTCGTTGAAGGCGGAAACACCATATATTTT. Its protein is CSVVEGGNTIYF.

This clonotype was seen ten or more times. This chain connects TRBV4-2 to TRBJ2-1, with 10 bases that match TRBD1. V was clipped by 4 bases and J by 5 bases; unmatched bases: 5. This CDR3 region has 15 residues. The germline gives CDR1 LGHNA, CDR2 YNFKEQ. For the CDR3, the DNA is TGTGCCAGCAGCCGAGGACAGGGGGATCACAATGAGCAGTTCTTC. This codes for CASSRGQGDHNEQFF.

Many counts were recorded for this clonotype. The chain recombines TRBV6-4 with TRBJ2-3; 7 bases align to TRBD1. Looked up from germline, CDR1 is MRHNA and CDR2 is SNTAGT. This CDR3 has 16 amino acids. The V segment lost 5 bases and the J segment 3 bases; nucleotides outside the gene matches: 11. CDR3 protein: CASSPNTGVLTDTQYF. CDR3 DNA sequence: TGTGCCAGCAGTCCGAATACAGGGGTTCTTACAGATACGCAGTATTTT.

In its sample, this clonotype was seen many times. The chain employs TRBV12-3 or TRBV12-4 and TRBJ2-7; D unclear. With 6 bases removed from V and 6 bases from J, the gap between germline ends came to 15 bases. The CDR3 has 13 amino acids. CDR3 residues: CASRLDGGPEQYF. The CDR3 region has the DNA TGTGCCAGCAGGTTGGACGGCGGCCCCGAGCAGTACTTC.

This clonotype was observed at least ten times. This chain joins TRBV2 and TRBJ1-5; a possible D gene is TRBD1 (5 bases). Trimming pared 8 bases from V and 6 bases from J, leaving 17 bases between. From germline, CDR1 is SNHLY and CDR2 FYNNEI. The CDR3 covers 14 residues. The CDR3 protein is CASRTPGAAQPQHF. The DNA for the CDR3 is TGTGCCAGCCGGACCCCCGGGGCGGCTCAGCCCCAGCATTTT.

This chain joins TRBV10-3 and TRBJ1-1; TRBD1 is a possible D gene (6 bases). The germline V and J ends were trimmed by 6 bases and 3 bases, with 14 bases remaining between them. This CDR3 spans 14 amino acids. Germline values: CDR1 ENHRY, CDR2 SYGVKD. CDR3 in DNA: TGTGCCATCAGATCAGGGGAAGTAGACACTGAAGCTTTCTTT. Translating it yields CAIRSGEVDTEAFF.

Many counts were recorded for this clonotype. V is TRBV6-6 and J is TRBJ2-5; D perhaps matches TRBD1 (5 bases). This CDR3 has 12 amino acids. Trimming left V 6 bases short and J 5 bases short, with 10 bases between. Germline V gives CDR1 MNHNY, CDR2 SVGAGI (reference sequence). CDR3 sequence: CASSPGRETQYF. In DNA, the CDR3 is TGTGCCAGCAGCCCAGGGCGGGAGACCCAGTACTTC.

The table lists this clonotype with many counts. CDR3 coding DNA: TGTGCCACCAGCCAAAAGATTATTCCCGGGACAGGCAATGAAGCTTTCTTT. Its translation: CATSQKIIPGTGNEAFF. V usage is TRBV15 and J usage is TRBJ1-1, with 8 bases matching TRBD1. Losses at the gene ends were 5 bases for V and 7 bases for J; bases not matched to a gene: 18. CDR1 and CDR2 from the germline V gene are LNHNV and YYDKDF (reference sequence). The CDR3 length is 17 residues.

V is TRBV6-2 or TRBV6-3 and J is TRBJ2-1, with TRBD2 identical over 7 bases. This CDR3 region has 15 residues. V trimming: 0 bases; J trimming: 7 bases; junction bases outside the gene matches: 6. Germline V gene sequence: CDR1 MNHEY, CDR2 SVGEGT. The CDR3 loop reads CASSYSGGSWNEQFF. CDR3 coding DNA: TGTGCCAGCAGTTACTCTGGCGGGAGTTGGAATGAGCAGTTCTTC.

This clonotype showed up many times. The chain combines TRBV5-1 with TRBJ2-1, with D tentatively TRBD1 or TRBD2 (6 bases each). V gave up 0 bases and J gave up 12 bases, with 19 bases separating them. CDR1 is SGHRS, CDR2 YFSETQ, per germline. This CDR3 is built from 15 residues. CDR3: CASSLAEGGERAQFF. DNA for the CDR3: TGCGCCAGCAGCTTGGCCGAGGGGGGTGAAAGGGCGCAGTTCTTC.

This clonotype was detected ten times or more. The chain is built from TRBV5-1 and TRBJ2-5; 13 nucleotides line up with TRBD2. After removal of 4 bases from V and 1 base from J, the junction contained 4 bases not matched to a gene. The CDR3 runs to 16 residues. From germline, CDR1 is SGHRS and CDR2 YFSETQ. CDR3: CASSPGLAGVQETQYF. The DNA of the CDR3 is TGCGCCAGCAGCCCCGGACTAGCGGGGGTCCAAGAGACCCAGTACTTC. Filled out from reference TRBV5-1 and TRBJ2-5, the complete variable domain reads KAGVTQTPRYLIKTRGQQVTLSCSPISGHRSVSWYQQTPGQGLQFLFEYFSETQRNKGNFPGRFSGRQFSNSRSEMNVSTLELGDSALYLCASSPGLAGVQETQYFGPGTRLLVL.